The rows below give T cell receptor beta chains drawn from one sample of a study of human T cells and chemical hapten exposure. TCRdb analysed the RACE reads with MiXCR anew, one entry per CDR3 protein. Counted here are over 75,000 distinct CDR3 sequences, around 9.9% occurring once; the ten biggest clones make up about 0.95%. Sequenced here: whole blood, sampled in connection with sensitization to the hapten diphenylcyclopropenone (DPC). Receptor source: a woman aged 25 to 39 with alopecia areata. Some clones in this sample may be carry-over from other donors' samples. Both conserved end residues are trimmed from each CDR3.

V,J,CDR3
TRBV6-2/TRBV6-3,TRBJ1-1,ASRTGQPNTEAF
TRBV19,TRBJ2-1,ASSIRGTSGSGEQF
TRBV19,TRBJ1-2,ASSVRTGRGDYGYT
TRBV29-1,TRBJ1-2,SVVKQRWAAELYGYT
TRBV7-8,TRBJ2-3,ASKEGDTDTQY
TRBV12-3/TRBV12-4,TRBJ2-5,ASRRNRDSPETQY
TRBV19,TRBJ2-2,ASSIEGGPSGVTGELF
TRBV29-1,TRBJ2-3,SVEYSGGLYDTQY
TRBV29-1,TRBJ2-2,SILVTPNTGELF
TRBV28,TRBJ2-1,ASSLDRGREDEQF
TRBV7-9,TRBJ2-5,ASSLEQRGTQY
TRBV21-1,TRBJ2-5,ASSKTDQETQY
TRBV12-3/TRBV12-4,TRBJ1-1,ASSRQGNTEAF
TRBV18,TRBJ1-5,ASSPQGKNQPQH
TRBV28,TRBJ1-1,ASSLLLTGENTEAF
TRBV6-2/TRBV6-3,TRBJ2-1,ASSSLLREGHNEQF
TRBV30,TRBJ2-4,AWSSIRTSGRTGTKNIQY
TRBV12-3/TRBV12-4,TRBJ1-1,ASSLGKTTEAF
TRBV6-2/TRBV6-3,TRBJ1-2,ASTSTGFNYGYT
TRBV30,TRBJ1-1,AWSVGTGNTEAF
TRBV3-1,TRBJ2-1,ASSQAAGGLF
TRBV28,TRBJ1-2,ASSQTYGYT
TRBV5-1,TRBJ2-3,ASSPGETSGTDTQY
TRBV29-1,TRBJ2-2,SVGTSANTGELF